Each of the 19 T cell receptor beta chains below was sequenced from the same sample in a study of early T cells in non-severe SARS-CoV-2 infection (dated by TCRdb to the early 2020s). The method was 5' RACE. The run used a NextSeq 500. The public reads were run again by TCRdb, first through fastp at Q25 and then through MiXCR, and only productive beta chains were kept. Each entry is one CDR3 protein sequence, shown with its most common DNA and genes. For this sample there are over 45,000 distinct CDR3 sequences; 5.6% appear just once. 4.5% of the sample is taken by the ten largest. Sequenced sample: whole blood. The receptor source for this set is an adult who was a healthcare worker with PCR-confirmed SARS-CoV-2 infection or an uninfected control (not recorded which).

This clonotype was detected ten times or more. The rearrangement joins TRBV6-6 to TRBJ2-7; D remains ambiguous. CDR3 size: 13 residues. Between the trimmed V and J ends, which lost 6 bases and 4 bases, there was a span of 13 bases. Per germline, CDR1 MNHNY and CDR2 SVGAGI (reference sequence). This CDR3 reads CASSQTIRYEQYF. The CDR3 DNA is TGTGCCAGCAGCCAAACGATTAGATACGAGCAGTACTTC.

V is TRBV10-2 and J is TRBJ1-1, with D perhaps matching TRBD1 (5 bases). This CDR3 comprises 10 residues. Trimming removed 9 bases from V and 9 bases from J, with 11 bases in between. The V gene's germline CDR1 is WSHSY and CDR2 SAAADI. CDR3 in DNA: TGCGCCAGTTGGGGGGGGAAAGCTTTCTTT. Protein product: CASWGGKAFF.

This clonotype was picked up many times. The chain recombines TRBV20-1 with TRBJ2-5, with TRBD2 identical over 11 bases. Germline V CDR1 and CDR2: DFQATT, SNEGSKA (reference sequence). J was trimmed by 5 bases and V by 2 bases; bases with no gene match: 7. CDR3 size: 15 residues. CDR3 region: CSARNRLAGKETQYF. CDR3 bases: TGCAGTGCTAGAAATAGACTAGCGGGAAAGGAGACCCAGTACTTC.

This clonotype was found many times. V is TRBV10-2 and J is TRBJ1-1; D perhaps matches TRBD1 (6 bases). The CDR3 totals 13 residues. V lost 8 bases and J lost 3, with 13 bases in between. Germline V lookup: CDR1 WSHSY, CDR2 SAAADI. The CDR3 protein is CASREGVHTEAFF. The CDR3 bases are TGCGCCAGCCGCGAGGGGGTTCACACTGAAGCTTTCTTT.

This clonotype was observed a few times. The chain joins TRBV19 to TRBJ2-1; D might be TRBD2 (6 bases). Per the germline V gene, CDR1 is LNHDA and CDR2 is SQIVND (reference sequence). The length of the CDR3 is 20 residues. Between the trimmed V and J ends, which lost 0 bases and 2 bases, there was a span of 23 bases. The CDR3 here is CASSIDQLNPGLAPYNEQFF. The DNA for the CDR3 is TGTGCCAGTAGTATAGATCAGTTAAATCCGGGGCTAGCGCCCTACAATGAGCAGTTCTTC.

This clonotype was counted ten times or more. V gene TRBV12-3 or TRBV12-4 combines with J gene TRBJ1-1; no firm D call. V was clipped by 11 bases and J by 1 base, with 11 bases between them. The CDR3 extends over 12 amino acids. CDR3 amino acids: CASRWGNTEAFF. DNA of the CDR3: TGTGCCTCGAGATGGGGGAACACTGAAGCTTTCTTT.

The genes are TRBV6-2 or TRBV6-3 and TRBJ2-1; 10 bases match TRBD2. This CDR3 region has 15 residues. Germline-derived CDR1 and CDR2 are MNHEY and SVGEGT. V gave up 6 bases and J gave up 7 bases; unmatched junction bases: 9. The CDR3: CASSDLAGVGNEQFF. The CDR3 bases are TGTGCCAGCAGCGATCTAGCGGGAGTGGGAAATGAGCAGTTCTTC.

This clonotype has ten or more counts. The chain has TRBV19 and TRBJ2-5; tentative D call: TRBD2 (6 bases). V lost 5 bases to trimming and J lost 3 bases, with 19 bases between them. CDR3 size: 16 residues. Germline lookup yields CDR1 LNHDA and CDR2 SQIVND (reference sequence). CDR3 sequence: CASSSTGSQIKETQYF. As DNA, the CDR3 is TGTGCCAGTAGTTCGACCGGGAGTCAAATAAAAGAGACCCAGTACTTC.

This clonotype was recorded a few times. V usage is TRBV6-5 and J usage is TRBJ2-7; TRBD1 is a possible D gene (7 bases). V was pared by 2 bases and J by 4 bases, with 15 bases between. The CDR3 runs 15 residues. Germline loops: CDR1 MNHEY, CDR2 SVGAGI. The CDR3 is CASSYAGQRPYEQYF. The CDR3 DNA reads as TGTGCCAGCAGTTACGCGGGACAGAGGCCTTACGAGCAGTACTTC.

This clonotype was detected many times. V and J are TRBV28 and TRBJ2-7; D unresolved. CDR3 length: 15 residues. Trimming removed 5 bases at V and 6 bases at J, with 20 bases between. CDR1 and CDR2 (germline): MDHEN, SYDVKM. Here the CDR3 DNA reads TGTGCCAGCAGTCCTCCCCGTCTGACCGGGTCCGAGCAGTACTTC. This encodes CASSPPRLTGSEQYF.

This clonotype was seen more than once but under ten times. The chain joins TRBV6-2 or TRBV6-3 to TRBJ2-5; D remains unclear. Germline values: CDR1 MNHEY, CDR2 SVGEGT. V lost 6 bases, J lost 5 bases, and 10 bases lay in between. This CDR3 contains 12 residues. The CDR3 protein is CASSPSDETQYF. The DNA of the CDR3 is TGTGCCAGCAGCCCTAGTGATGAGACCCAGTACTTC.

This clonotype was found a few times. The chain employs TRBV18 and TRBJ1-1; D is ambiguous. The CDR3 has 16 amino acids. The V gene's germline CDR1 is KGHSH and CDR2 LQKENI. With 2 bases removed from V and 1 base from J, the gap between germline ends came to 14 bases. The CDR3 coding sequence is TGTGCCAGCTCACCATCCGTTGGCCTTCCGAACACTGAAGCTTTCTTT. This sequence encodes CASSPSVGLPNTEAFF.

This clonotype was detected ten times or more. The genes are TRBV7-2 and TRBJ2-5; D gene uncertain. The CDR3 consists of 14 residues. Germline CDR1 and CDR2: SGHTA and FQGNSA. V was clipped by 1 base and J by 5 bases, with 11 bases between them. The chain's CDR3 is CASSLDVGIETQYF. The CDR3 DNA reads as TGTGCCAGCAGCTTAGATGTTGGGATTGAGACCCAGTACTTC.

This clonotype was picked up a small number of times. The gene calls are TRBV10-1 and TRBJ2-3, with 7 bases that match TRBD1. Trimming removed 0 bases from V and 2 bases from J; junction bases left unmatched: 11. CDR1 and CDR2 from the germline V gene are WNHNN and SYGVQD (reference sequence). The CDR3 has 18 residues. The CDR3 region is CASSESGRGSSYTDTQYF. CDR3 nucleotide sequence: TGCGCCAGCAGTGAGTCGGGCAGGGGGTCCTCCTACACAGATACGCAGTATTTT.

The chain is built from TRBV20-1 and TRBJ2-3; TRBD2 might be the D (6 bases). Germline V gene lookup returns CDR1 DFQATT and CDR2 SNEGSKA (reference sequence). The ends were cut back, 0 bases at V and 1 base at J, with 8 bases in the middle. This CDR3 is 14 amino acids long. Here the CDR3 reads CSARDPGGTDTQYF. The CDR3 DNA reads TGCAGTGCTAGAGATCCGGGGGGCACAGATACGCAGTATTTT.

This clonotype was seen repeatedly, ten times or more. V gene TRBV4-2 combines with J gene TRBJ1-5, with 9 bases lining up with TRBD1. From germline, CDR1 is LGHNA and CDR2 YNFKEQ. This CDR3 contains 16 residues. Trimming cost V 2 bases and J 6 bases; bases outside gene matches: 8. CDR3 coding DNA: TGTGCCAGCAGCCAAACTACAGGGGGCGCCGGTCAGCCCCAGCATTTT. Amino acid sequence: CASSQTTGGAGQPQHF.

There are many counts of this clonotype. The rearrangement links TRBV4-2 to TRBJ2-5; TRBD2 matches 12 bases. V lost 5 bases, J lost 5 bases, and 9 bases stayed unmatched. The CDR3 has 16 residues. From germline, CDR1 is LGHNA and CDR2 YNFKEQ. The CDR3 spells CASSGRLAGDRETQYF. In nucleotides, the CDR3 is TGTGCCAGCAGCGGAAGACTAGCGGGAGACCGCGAGACCCAGTACTTC.

The chain carries TRBV12-3 or TRBV12-4 and TRBJ1-2; 7 bases align to TRBD1. The length of the CDR3 is 13 residues. V gave up 3 bases and J gave up 12 bases; unmatched junction bases: 10. CDR3 loop: CASSLKGARWNTF. The CDR3 DNA is TGTGCCAGCAGTTTGAAGGGGGCCAGGTGGAACACCTTC.

This clonotype occurred many times. The chain has TRBV7-9 and TRBJ2-5; 7 bases are a match to TRBD1. The germline gives CDR1 SEHNR, CDR2 FQNEAQ (reference sequence). CDR3 size: 14 residues. V gave up 2 bases and J gave up 2 bases; unmatched junction bases: 2. CDR3 residues: CASSLRGQQETQYF. Written as DNA, the CDR3 is TGTGCCAGCAGCTTAAGGGGACAGCAAGAGACCCAGTACTTC.